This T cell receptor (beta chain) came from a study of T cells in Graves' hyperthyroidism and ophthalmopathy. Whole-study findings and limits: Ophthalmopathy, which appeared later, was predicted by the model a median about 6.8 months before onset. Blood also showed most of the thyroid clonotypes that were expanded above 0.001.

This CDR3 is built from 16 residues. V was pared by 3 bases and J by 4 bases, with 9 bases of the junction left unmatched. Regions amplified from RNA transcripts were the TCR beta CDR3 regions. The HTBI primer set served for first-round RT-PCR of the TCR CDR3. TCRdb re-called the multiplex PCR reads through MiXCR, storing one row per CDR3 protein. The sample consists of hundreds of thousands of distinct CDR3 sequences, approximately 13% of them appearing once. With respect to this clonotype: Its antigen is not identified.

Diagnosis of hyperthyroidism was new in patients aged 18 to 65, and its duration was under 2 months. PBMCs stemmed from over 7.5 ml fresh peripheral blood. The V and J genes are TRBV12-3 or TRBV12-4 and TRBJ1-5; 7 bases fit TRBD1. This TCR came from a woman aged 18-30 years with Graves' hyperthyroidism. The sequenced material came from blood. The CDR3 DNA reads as TGTGCCAGCAGTTTGACTACCGGGACAGAGAATCAGCCCCAGCATTTT. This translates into CASSLTTGTENQPQHF.